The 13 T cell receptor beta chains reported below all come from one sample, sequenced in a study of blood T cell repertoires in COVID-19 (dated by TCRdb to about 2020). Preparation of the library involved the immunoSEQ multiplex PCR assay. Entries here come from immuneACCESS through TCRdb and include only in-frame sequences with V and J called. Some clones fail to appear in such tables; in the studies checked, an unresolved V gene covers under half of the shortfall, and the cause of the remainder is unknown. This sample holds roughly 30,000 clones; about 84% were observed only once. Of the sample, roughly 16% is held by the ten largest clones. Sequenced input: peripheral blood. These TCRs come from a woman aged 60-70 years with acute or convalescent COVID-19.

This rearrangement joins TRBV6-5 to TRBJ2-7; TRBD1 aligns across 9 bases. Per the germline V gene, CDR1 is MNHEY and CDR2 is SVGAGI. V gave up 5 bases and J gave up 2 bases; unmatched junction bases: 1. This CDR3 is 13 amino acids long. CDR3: CASSRDRAYEQYF. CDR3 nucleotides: TGTGCCAGCAGTCGGGACAGGGCCTACGAGCAGTACTTC.

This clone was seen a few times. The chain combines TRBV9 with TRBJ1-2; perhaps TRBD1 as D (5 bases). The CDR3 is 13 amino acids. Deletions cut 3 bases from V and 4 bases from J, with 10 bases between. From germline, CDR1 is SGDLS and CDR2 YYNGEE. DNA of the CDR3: TGTGCCAGCAGCGGACAGCTGAGCTATGGCTACACCTTC. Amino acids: CASSGQLSYGYTF.

DNA of the CDR3: TGTGCCAGCAGTTACGGGGGCGAGAACACTGAAGCTTTCTTT. This translates into CASSYGGENTEAFF. The rearrangement joins TRBV6-5 to TRBJ1-1; D possibly corresponds to TRBD1 (6 bases). Germline CDR1 MNHEY, CDR2 SVGAGI. There are 14 residues in the CDR3. V dropped 2 bases and J dropped 1 base, with 8 bases sitting between them.

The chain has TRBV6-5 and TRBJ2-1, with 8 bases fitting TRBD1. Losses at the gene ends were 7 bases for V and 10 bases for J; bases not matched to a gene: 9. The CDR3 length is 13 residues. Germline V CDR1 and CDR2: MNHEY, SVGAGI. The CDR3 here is CASKRGQVEEQFF. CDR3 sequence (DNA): TGTGCCAGCAAGAGGGGACAGGTGGAAGAGCAGTTCTTC.

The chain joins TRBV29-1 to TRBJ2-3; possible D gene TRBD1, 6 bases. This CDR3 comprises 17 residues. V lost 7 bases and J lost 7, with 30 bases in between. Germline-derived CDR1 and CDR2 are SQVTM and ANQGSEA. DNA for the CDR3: TGCAGCGCGGAGTCTGGCCAGGGGACGCAAAACTTTCATACGCAGTATTTT. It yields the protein CSAESGQGTQNFHTQYF.

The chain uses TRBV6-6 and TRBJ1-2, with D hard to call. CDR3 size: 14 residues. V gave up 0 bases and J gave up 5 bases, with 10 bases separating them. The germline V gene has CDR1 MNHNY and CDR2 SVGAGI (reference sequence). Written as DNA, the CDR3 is TGTGCCAGCAGTTACTCGAGTTCATCTTATGGCTACACCTTC. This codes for CASSYSSSSYGYTF.

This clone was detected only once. In nucleotides, the CDR3 is TGTGCCACCAGCAGAGGGGGCTCCGCATCGACGGCTTATGGCTACACCTTC. Translated: CATSRGGSASTAYGYTF. The rearrangement uses TRBV15 and TRBJ1-2; weak D call: TRBD1 (5 bases). In germline, CDR1 is LNHNV, CDR2 YYDKDF (reference sequence). The V and J ends lost 1 base and 5 bases respectively, with 20 bases between them. The CDR3 is made up of 17 amino acids.

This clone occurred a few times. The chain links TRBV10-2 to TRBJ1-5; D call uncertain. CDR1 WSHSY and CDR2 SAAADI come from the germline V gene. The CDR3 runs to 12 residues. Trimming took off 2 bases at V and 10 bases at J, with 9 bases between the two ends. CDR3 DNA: TGCGCCAGCAGTGAGATGAGTTTTCCCCAGCATTTT. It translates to CASSEMSFPQHF.

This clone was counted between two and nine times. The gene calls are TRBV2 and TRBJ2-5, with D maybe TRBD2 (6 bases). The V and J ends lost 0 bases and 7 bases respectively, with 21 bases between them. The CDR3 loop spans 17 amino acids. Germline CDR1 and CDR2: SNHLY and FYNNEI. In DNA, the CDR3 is TGTGCCAGCAGTGAAGCAGGCCGATTTTATAGCGGTGTGACCCAGTACTTC. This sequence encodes CASSEAGRFYSGVTQYF.

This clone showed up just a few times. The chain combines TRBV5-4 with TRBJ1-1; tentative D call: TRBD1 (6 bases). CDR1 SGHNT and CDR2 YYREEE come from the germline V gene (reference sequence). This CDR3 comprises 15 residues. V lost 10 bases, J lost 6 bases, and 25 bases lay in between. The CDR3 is CAWIGGVRRSSEAFF. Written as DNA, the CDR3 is TGTGCCTGGATAGGGGGGGTCCGGCGGAGCTCTGAAGCTTTCTTT.

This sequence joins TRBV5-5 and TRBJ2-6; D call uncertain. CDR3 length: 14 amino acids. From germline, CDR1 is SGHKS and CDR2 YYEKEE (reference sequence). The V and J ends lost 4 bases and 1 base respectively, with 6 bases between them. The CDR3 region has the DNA TGTGCCAGCAGCCAGTTGTCTGGGGCCAACGTCCTGACTTTC. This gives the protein CASSQLSGANVLTF.

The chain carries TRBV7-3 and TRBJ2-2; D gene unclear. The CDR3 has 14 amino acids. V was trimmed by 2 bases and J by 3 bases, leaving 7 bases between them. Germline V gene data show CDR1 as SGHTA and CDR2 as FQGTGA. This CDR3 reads CASSLLADTGELFF. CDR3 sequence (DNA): TGTGCCAGCAGCTTACTGGCGGACACCGGGGAGCTGTTTTTT.

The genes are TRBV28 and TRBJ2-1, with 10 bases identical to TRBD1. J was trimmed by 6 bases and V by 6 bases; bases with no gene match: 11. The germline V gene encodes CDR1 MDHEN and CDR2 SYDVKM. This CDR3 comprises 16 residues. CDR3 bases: TGTGCCAGCAGCCGCCGTCCGGGACAGGGGTCCAATGAGCAGTTCTTC. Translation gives CASSRRPGQGSNEQFF.